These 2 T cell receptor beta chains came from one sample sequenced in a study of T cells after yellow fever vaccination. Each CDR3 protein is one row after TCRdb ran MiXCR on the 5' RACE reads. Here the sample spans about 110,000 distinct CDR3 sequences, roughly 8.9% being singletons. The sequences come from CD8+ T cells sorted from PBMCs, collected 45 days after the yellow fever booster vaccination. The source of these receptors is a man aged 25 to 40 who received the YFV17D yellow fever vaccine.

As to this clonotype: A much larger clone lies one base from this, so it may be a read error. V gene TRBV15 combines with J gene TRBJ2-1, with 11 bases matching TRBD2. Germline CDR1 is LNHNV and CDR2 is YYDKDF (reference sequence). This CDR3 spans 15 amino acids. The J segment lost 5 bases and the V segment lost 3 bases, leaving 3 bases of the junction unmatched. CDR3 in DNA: TGTGCCACCAGCAGTACGGGACTAGCGGACAATGAGCAGTTCTTC. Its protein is CATSSTGLADNEQFF.

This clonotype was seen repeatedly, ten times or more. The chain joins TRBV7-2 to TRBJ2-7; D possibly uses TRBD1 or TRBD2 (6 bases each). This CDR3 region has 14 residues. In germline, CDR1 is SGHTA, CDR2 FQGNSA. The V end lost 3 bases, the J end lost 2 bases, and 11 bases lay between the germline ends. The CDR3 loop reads CASSFGGGAYEQYF. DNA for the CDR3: TGTGCCAGCAGCTTTGGAGGGGGTGCCTACGAGCAGTACTTC.